The 28 T cell receptor beta chains below all came from one sample that was sequenced in a study of cytomegalovirus exposure and HLA in healthy donors. Clones were sequenced by immunoSEQ multiplex PCR, and TCRdb holds only the in-frame ones, with some missing. Of tens of thousands of clones listed, 94% were seen once; the top ten hold roughly 2.1%. The sample was PBMCs. These TCRs come from a woman under 30 in good health and CMV-seronegative.

The chain is built from TRBV30 and TRBJ1-1, with D possibly being TRBD1 (5 bases). The V end lost 4 bases, the J end lost 3 bases, and 9 bases lay between the germline ends. The CDR3 length is 12 residues. CDR1 is GTSNPN, CDR2 SVGIG, per germline (reference sequence). The CDR3 DNA is TGTGCCTGGACTGGGACTTACACTGAAGCTTTCTTT. It specifies CAWTGTYTEAFF. The full variable domain, with the rest looked up from reference TRBV30 and TRBJ1-1, is SQTIHQWPATLVQPVGSPLSLECTVEGTSNPNLYWYRQAAGRGLQLLFYSVGIGQISSEVPQNLSASRPQDRQFILSSKKLLLSDSGFYLCAWTGTYTEAFFGQGTRLTVV.

The chain joins TRBV7-9 to TRBJ2-7, with TRBD2 matching 13 bases. The trim removed 5 bases at V and 5 bases at J, leaving 6 bases unmatched. CDR1 and CDR2 (germline): SEHNR, FQNEAQ (reference sequence). The CDR3 runs to 15 residues. CDR3 loop: CASSLHGLAGDEQYF. The CDR3 DNA sequence: TGTGCCAGCAGCCTACATGGACTAGCGGGGGACGAGCAGTACTTC.

The chain combines TRBV15 with TRBJ1-2; TRBD1 matches at 8 bases. With V trimmed by 1 base and J by 1 base, 5 bases remained unmatched. This CDR3 region has 16 residues. Germline loops: CDR1 LNHNV, CDR2 YYDKDF (reference sequence). The CDR3: CATSRAHRGINYGYTF. The CDR3 bases are TGTGCCACCAGCAGAGCGCACAGGGGGATTAACTATGGCTACACCTTC.

DNA of the CDR3: TGTGCCAGCAGTTCCCCTAGCGGGGGGGCAGACGAGCAGTACTTC. This codes for CASSSPSGGADEQYF. V usage is TRBV6-6 and J usage is TRBJ2-7; 12 bases match TRBD2. The CDR3 runs to 15 residues. Germline trimming cut 4 bases from V and 5 bases from J; bases unmatched to any gene: 6. The germline V gene encodes CDR1 MNHNY and CDR2 SVGAGI (reference sequence).

This rearrangement joins TRBV30 to TRBJ2-1; possible D gene TRBD1, 6 bases. The CDR3 loop spans 13 amino acids. Germline assignment: CDR1 GTSNPN and CDR2 SVGIG (reference sequence). V was pared by 2 bases and J by 12 bases, with 17 bases between. DNA for the CDR3: TGTGCCTGGAGTAGAGTCGGACAGACGGGGCAGTTCTTC. Translated, it gives CAWSRVGQTGQFF.

The CDR3 region has the DNA TGTGCCAGCAGCACAGCAGGGCACAATGAGCAGTTCTTC. Residues: CASSTAGHNEQFF. J is TRBJ2-1 and V is TRBV7-3; possibly TRBD1 for D (5 bases). The V gene's germline CDR1 is SGHTA and CDR2 FQGTGA. The CDR3 has 13 residues. V dropped 5 bases and J dropped 5 bases, with 10 bases sitting between them.

The chain joins TRBV27 to TRBJ2-1, with D possibly matching TRBD2 (6 bases). There are 13 residues in the CDR3. Germline V gives CDR1 MNHEY, CDR2 SMNVEV (reference sequence). V lost 4 bases, J lost 8 bases, and 12 bases lay in between. As DNA, the CDR3 is TGTGCCAGCAGTTCTCGACTAGACTATGAGCAGTTCTTC. Amino acid sequence: CASSSRLDYEQFF.

The rearrangement joins TRBV30 to TRBJ1-1; D remains ambiguous. The V end lost 5 bases, the J end lost 4 bases, and 14 bases lay between the germline ends. The CDR3 has 13 residues. CDR1 GTSNPN and CDR2 SVGIG come from the germline V gene (reference sequence). In nucleotides, the CDR3 is TGTGCCTGGGGTTGGAAGGGAGGCACTGAAGCTTTCTTT. Protein product: CAWGWKGGTEAFF.

The rearrangement links TRBV4-3 to TRBJ1-3; 9 bases are a match to TRBD1. Germline V CDR1 and CDR2: LGHNA, YSLEER. Trimming took 3 bases from V and 3 from J; bases not matched to a gene: 0. This CDR3 spans 14 amino acids. The CDR3 here is CASSQGQGGNTIYF. In DNA form, the CDR3 reads TGCGCCAGCAGCCAGGGACAGGGTGGAAACACCATATATTTT.

V usage is TRBV30 and J usage is TRBJ2-7, with D maybe TRBD1 (6 bases). V dropped 3 bases and J dropped 4 bases, with 16 bases sitting between them. Germline V gene data show CDR1 as GTSNPN and CDR2 as SVGIG (reference sequence). The CDR3 totals 14 residues. CDR3 sequence (DNA): TGTGCCTGGAGCGCCCCAGGGGCCGGTTACGAGCAGTACTTC. It is translated as CAWSAPGAGYEQYF.

This chain links TRBV6-5 with TRBJ1-1, with 9 bases aligning to TRBD1. There are 13 residues in the CDR3. Trimming at V came to 7 bases and at J to 6 bases, leaving 6 bases not matched to a gene. The V gene's germline CDR1 is MNHEY and CDR2 SVGAGI. CDR3 sequence: CASIRGQGAEAFF. The CDR3 DNA reads as TGTGCCAGCATTCGGGGACAGGGCGCTGAAGCTTTCTTT.

The chain uses TRBV23-1 and TRBJ2-7; a weak D match, TRBD1 (6 bases). TRBV23-1 is labeled an ORF, and its function is uncertain. The CDR3 runs to 15 residues. Trimming took 8 bases from V and 0 from J, leaving 17 bases between them. The CDR3 here is CASGSRQTGSYEQYF. The CDR3 DNA reads TGCGCCAGCGGTAGTCGACAGACAGGCTCCTACGAGCAGTACTTC.

The chain is built from TRBV7-2 and TRBJ2-5; unclear D gene. The CDR3 has 17 residues. V was trimmed by 2 bases and J by 1 base, leaving 17 bases between them. Germline CDR1 is SGHTA and CDR2 is FQGNSA. The CDR3 protein is CASSLNVVRQSQETQYF. CDR3 sequence (DNA): TGTGCCAGCAGCTTAAATGTAGTCCGACAATCCCAAGAGACCCAGTACTTC.

The rearrangement joins TRBV29-1 to TRBJ2-3, with 9 bases matching TRBD1. CDR3 length: 13 amino acids. CDR1 SQVTM and CDR2 ANQGSEA come from the germline V gene. With V trimmed by 5 bases and J by 4 bases, 4 bases remained unmatched. The CDR3 here is CSVYRGLSDTQYF. The CDR3 DNA reads as TGCAGCGTTTACAGGGGGCTATCAGATACGCAGTATTTT.

This rearrangement joins TRBV7-9 to TRBJ2-3; 14 bases line up with TRBD2. Germline CDR1 and CDR2: SEHNR and FQNEAQ (reference sequence). V lost 4 bases, J lost 2 bases, and 11 bases stayed unmatched. The CDR3 has 19 amino acids. DNA of the CDR3: TGTGCCAGCAGCTACGCCGGACTAGCGGGGGGACGCTACACAGATACGCAGTATTTT. This encodes CASSYAGLAGGRYTDTQYF.

J is TRBJ2-1 and V is TRBV7-9, with 11 bases matching TRBD2. V shed 3 bases, J shed 8 bases, and the junction held 3 bases outside the gene matches. CDR3 size: 14 residues. Germline V gives CDR1 SEHNR, CDR2 FQNEAQ (reference sequence). This chain's CDR3 is CASSLTSGIDEQFF. The CDR3 DNA follows: TGTGCCAGCAGCTTGACTAGCGGGATAGATGAGCAGTTCTTC.

This clone was detected only a few times. The gene calls are TRBV6-1 and TRBJ1-1; 9 bases map to TRBD1. The CDR3 totals 15 residues. In germline, CDR1 is MNHNS, CDR2 SASEGT. The ends lost 4 bases at V and 4 bases at J; junction bases unmatched: 7. CDR3 loop: CASSGTGGEGTEAFF. CDR3 bases: TGTGCCAGCAGTGGCACAGGGGGCGAGGGCACTGAAGCTTTCTTT.

This chain uses TRBV29-1 with TRBJ2-5; 8 bases map to TRBD1. Losses at the gene ends were 1 base for V and 5 bases for J; bases not matched to a gene: 15. Germline V gene sequence: CDR1 SQVTM, CDR2 ANQGSEA. The CDR3 extends over 17 amino acids. The CDR3 reads CSVEGRQGLGLGETQYF. The CDR3 DNA reads TGCAGCGTTGAAGGACGACAGGGGTTGGGATTGGGGGAGACCCAGTACTTC.

The chain is built from TRBV6-1 and TRBJ2-5, with D maybe TRBD1 (8 bases). Germline CDR1 MNHNS, CDR2 SASEGT. Trimming shortened V by 4 bases and J by 5 bases, and 17 bases separated the two germline ends. The CDR3 is made up of 15 amino acids. DNA for the CDR3: TGTGCCAGCAGTGTACACGGACAGGGAGGGGAGACCCAGTACTTC. It specifies CASSVHGQGGETQYF.

The chain carries TRBV9 and TRBJ2-5; 13 nucleotides agree with TRBD2. The germline CDR1 and CDR2 sequences are SGDLS and YYNGEE. After removal of 4 bases from V and 5 bases from J, the junction contained 5 bases not matched to a gene. The CDR3 extends over 15 amino acids. CDR3 in amino acids: CASSIQTSGGETQYF. The CDR3 coding sequence is TGTGCCAGCAGCATACAGACTAGCGGGGGGGAGACCCAGTACTTC.

The genes are TRBV4-1 and TRBJ2-7, with 9 nucleotides matching TRBD2. With V trimmed by 1 base and J by 2 bases, 12 bases remained unmatched. Germline V gene lookup returns CDR1 MGHRA and CDR2 YSYEKL. CDR3 size: 18 residues. CDR3 nucleotides: TGCGCCAGCAGCCAAGGACCCTTAGCGGGAGAGCAAACCTACGAGCAGTACTTC. Translated: CASSQGPLAGEQTYEQYF.

The V call is TRBV29-1, the J call TRBJ1-1; 7 nucleotides line up with TRBD1. CDR3 length: 13 amino acids. Germline-derived CDR1 and CDR2 are SQVTM and ANQGSEA. Trimming cost V 4 bases and J 3 bases; bases outside gene matches: 5. Here the CDR3 reads CSVGRDSDTEAFF. For the CDR3, the DNA is TGCAGCGTTGGAAGGGACAGCGACACTGAAGCTTTCTTT.

The CDR3 DNA is TGTGCCAGCAGTGAAGCCCGAGTTTGGGATACGCAGTATTTT. Its protein is CASSEARVWDTQYF. The chain combines TRBV2 with TRBJ2-3; D gene uncertain. Looked up from germline, CDR1 is SNHLY and CDR2 is FYNNEI. The CDR3 is 14 amino acids. V was cut by 0 bases and J by 6 bases, with 10 bases left in between.

This chain uses TRBV12-1 with TRBJ2-7; the table gives TRBD1 as D, unverified against the DNA. TRBV12-1 is a pseudogene segment. This CDR3 is 16 amino acids long. CDR3: CTSSPQGGTGGYEQYF. For the CDR3, the DNA is TGTACCAGCAGCCCACAGGGCGGGACAGGGGGGTACGAGCAGTACTTC.

This clone is a singleton in its sample. This sequence joins TRBV20-1 and TRBJ1-1; 8 bases align to TRBD1. Germline loops: CDR1 DFQATT, CDR2 SNEGSKA (reference sequence). V shed 5 bases, J shed 12 bases, and the junction held 8 bases outside the gene matches. This CDR3 is 11 amino acids long. The chain's CDR3 is CSAHQGQVTFF. The CDR3 DNA reads TGCAGTGCTCACCAGGGACAGGTAACTTTCTTT.

This chain links TRBV6-1 with TRBJ2-7; 9 nucleotides align to TRBD1. Germline V lookup: CDR1 MNHNS, CDR2 SASEGT. This CDR3 region has 16 residues. V shed 2 bases and J 5 bases; nucleotides not matched to a gene: 10. Written as DNA, the CDR3 is TGTGCCAGCAGTGAAAATATGGGGACAGGGTACGACGAGCAGTACTTC. It yields the protein CASSENMGTGYDEQYF.

This clone was picked up one time. The chain joins TRBV5-1 to TRBJ2-1; 7 bases fit TRBD1. This CDR3 region has 15 residues. V dropped 0 bases and J dropped 6; count of bases not matched to a gene: 6. CDR1 and CDR2 (germline): SGHRS, YFSETQ. The CDR3 DNA reads as TGCGCCAGCAGCTTGGAGGGGACAGAAGGCAATGAGCAGTTCTTC. Translated: CASSLEGTEGNEQFF.

The chain combines TRBV7-3 with TRBJ2-2; no reliable D call. With 1 base removed from V and 7 bases from J, the gap between germline ends came to 4 bases. Germline CDR1 and CDR2: SGHTA and FQGTGA. The CDR3 consists of 12 residues. CDR3 nucleotides: TGTGCCAGCAGCTTAAAGCACGGGGAGCTGTTTTTT. Translated: CASSLKHGELFF.